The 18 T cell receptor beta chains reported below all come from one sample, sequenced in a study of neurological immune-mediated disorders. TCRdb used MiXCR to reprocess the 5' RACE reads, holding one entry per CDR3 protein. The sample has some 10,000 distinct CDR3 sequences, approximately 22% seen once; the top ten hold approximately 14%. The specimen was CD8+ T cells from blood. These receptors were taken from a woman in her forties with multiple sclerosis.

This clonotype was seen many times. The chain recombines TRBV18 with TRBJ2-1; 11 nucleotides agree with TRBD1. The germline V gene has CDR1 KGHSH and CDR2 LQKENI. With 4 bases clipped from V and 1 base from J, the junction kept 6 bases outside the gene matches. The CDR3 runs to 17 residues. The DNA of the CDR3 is TGTGCCAGCTCACTCTCAGGACAGGGGGCATCCTACAATGAGCAGTTCTTC. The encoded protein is CASSLSGQGASYNEQFF. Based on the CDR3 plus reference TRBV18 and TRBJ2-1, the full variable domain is NAGVMQNPRHLVRRRGQEARLRCSPMKGHSHVYWYRQLPEEGLKFMVYLQKENIIDESGMPKERFSAEFPKEGPSILRIQQVVRGDSAAYFCASSLSGQGASYNEQFFGPGTRLTVL.

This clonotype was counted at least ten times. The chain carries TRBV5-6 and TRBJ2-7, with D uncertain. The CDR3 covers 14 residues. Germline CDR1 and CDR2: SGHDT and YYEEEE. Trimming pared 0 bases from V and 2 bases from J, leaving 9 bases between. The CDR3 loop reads CASSLDQATYEQYF. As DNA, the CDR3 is TGTGCCAGCAGCTTGGACCAGGCCACCTACGAGCAGTACTTC. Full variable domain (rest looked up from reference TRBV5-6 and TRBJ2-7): DAGVTQSPTHLIKTRGQQVTLRCSPKSGHDTVSWYQQALGQGPQFIFQYYEEEERQRGNFPDRFSGHQFPNYSSELNVNALLLGDSALYLCASSLDQATYEQYFGPGTRLTVT.

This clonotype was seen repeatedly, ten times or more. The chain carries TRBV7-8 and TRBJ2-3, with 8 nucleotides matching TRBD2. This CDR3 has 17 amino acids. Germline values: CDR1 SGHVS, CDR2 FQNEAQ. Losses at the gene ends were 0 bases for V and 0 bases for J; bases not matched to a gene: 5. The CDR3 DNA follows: TGTGCCAGCAGCTTAGCGGAGGAGCGGGGGAGCACAGATACGCAGTATTTT. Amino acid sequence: CASSLAEERGSTDTQYF.

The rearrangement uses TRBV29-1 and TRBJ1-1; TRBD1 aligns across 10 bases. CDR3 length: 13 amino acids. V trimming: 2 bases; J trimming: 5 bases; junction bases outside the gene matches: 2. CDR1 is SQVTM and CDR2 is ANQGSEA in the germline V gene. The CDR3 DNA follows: TGCAGCGTTGAATGGACAGGGGGGACTGAAGCTTTCTTT. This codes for CSVEWTGGTEAFF.

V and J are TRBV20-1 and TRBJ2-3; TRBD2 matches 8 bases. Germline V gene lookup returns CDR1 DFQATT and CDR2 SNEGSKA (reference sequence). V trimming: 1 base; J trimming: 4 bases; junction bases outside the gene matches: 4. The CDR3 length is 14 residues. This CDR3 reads CSARVAGIADTQYF. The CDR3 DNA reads TGCAGTGCTAGAGTAGCGGGGATCGCAGATACGCAGTATTTT.

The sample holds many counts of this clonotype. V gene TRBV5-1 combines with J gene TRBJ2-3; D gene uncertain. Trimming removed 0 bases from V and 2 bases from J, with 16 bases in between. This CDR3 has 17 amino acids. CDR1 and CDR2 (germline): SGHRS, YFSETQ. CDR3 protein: CASSLVPTVLTTDTQYF. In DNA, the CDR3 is TGCGCCAGCAGCTTGGTTCCCACAGTCCTTACCACAGATACGCAGTATTTT.

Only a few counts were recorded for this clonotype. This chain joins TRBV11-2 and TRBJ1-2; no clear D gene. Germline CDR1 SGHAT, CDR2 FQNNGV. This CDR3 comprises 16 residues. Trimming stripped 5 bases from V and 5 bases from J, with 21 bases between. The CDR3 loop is CASSRYGQFHVYGYTF. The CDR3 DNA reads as TGTGCCAGCAGCCGCTACGGGCAGTTTCACGTTTATGGCTACACCTTC.

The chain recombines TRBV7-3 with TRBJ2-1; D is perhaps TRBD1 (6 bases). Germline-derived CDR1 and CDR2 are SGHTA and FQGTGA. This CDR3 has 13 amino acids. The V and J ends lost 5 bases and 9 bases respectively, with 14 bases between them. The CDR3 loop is CASSLSRGAEQFF. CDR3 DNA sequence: TGTGCCAGCAGCCTCTCCAGGGGCGCTGAGCAGTTCTTC. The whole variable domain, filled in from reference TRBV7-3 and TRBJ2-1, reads GAGVSQTPSNKVTEKGKYVELRCDPISGHTALYWYRQSLGQGPEFLIYFQGTGAADDSGLPNDRFFAVRPEGSVSTLKIQRTERGDSAVYLCASSLSRGAEQFFGPGTRLTVL.

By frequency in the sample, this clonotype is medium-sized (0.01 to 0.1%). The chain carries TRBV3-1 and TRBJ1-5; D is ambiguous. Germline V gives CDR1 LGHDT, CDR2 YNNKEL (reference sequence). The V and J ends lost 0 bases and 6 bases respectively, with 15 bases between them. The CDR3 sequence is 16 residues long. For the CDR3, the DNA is TGTGCCAGCAGCCAAGATCCCTCGGATCGGGGTCAGCCCCAGCATTTT. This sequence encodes CASSQDPSDRGQPQHF.

The CDR3 here is CASSQGTAEAFF. In nucleotides, the CDR3 is TGTGCCAGCAGCCAAGGGACAGCTGAAGCTTTCTTT. The gene calls are TRBV3-1 and TRBJ1-1, with a possible D match to TRBD1 (6 bases). The CDR3 spans 12 residues. Trimming took off 1 base at V and 6 bases at J, with 6 bases between the two ends. Germline lookup yields CDR1 LGHDT and CDR2 YNNKEL (reference sequence).

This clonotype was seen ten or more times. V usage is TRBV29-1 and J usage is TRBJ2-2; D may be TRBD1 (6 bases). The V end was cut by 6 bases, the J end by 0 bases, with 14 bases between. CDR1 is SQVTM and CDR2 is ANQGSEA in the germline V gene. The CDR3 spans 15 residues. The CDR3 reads CSVLQGATNTGELFF. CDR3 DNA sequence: TGCAGCGTCCTACAGGGAGCCACGAACACCGGGGAGCTGTTTTTT.

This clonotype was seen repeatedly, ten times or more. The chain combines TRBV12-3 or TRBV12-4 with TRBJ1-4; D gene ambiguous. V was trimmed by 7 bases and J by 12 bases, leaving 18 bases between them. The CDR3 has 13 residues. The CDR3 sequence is CASNYGPSGELFF. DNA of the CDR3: TGTGCCAGCAATTATGGCCCGAGCGGGGAACTGTTTTTT.

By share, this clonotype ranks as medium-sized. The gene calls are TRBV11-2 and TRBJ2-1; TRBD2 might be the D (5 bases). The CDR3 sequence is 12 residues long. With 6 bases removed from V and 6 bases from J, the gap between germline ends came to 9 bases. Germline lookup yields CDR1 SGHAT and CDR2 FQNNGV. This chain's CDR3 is CASRDLSNEQFF. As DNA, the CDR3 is TGTGCCAGCAGGGACTTGAGCAATGAGCAGTTCTTC.

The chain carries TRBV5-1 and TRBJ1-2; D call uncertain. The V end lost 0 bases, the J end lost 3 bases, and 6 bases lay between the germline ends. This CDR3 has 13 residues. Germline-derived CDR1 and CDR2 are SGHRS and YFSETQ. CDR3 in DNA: TGCGCCAGCAGCTTGGTAGGAGACTATGGCTACACCTTC. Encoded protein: CASSLVGDYGYTF. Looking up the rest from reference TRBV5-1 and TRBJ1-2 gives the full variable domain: KAGVTQTPRYLIKTRGQQVTLSCSPISGHRSVSWYQQTPGQGLQFLFEYFSETQRNKGNFPGRFSGRQFSNSRSEMNVSTLELGDSALYLCASSLVGDYGYTFGSGTRLTVV.

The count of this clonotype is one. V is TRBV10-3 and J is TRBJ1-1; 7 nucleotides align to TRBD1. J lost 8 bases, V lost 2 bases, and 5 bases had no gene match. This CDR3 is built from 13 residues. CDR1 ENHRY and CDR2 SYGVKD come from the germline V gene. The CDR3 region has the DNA TGTGCCATCAGTGAGAAGACAGGGATGGAAGCTTTCTTT. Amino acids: CAISEKTGMEAFF.

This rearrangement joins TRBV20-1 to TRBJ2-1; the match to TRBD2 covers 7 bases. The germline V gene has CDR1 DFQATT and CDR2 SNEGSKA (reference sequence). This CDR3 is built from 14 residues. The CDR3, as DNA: TGCAGCCCCTATGGGACTAAAATAGGCAATGAGCAGTTCTTC. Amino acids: CSPYGTKIGNEQFF.

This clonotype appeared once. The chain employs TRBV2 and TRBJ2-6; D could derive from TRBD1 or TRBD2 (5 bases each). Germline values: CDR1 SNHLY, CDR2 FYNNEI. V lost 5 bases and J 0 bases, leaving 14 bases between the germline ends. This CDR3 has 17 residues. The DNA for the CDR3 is TGTGCCAGCAGTTTGGGACCCCTTAGCTCTGGGGCCAACGTCCTGACTTTC. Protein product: CASSLGPLSSGANVLTF.

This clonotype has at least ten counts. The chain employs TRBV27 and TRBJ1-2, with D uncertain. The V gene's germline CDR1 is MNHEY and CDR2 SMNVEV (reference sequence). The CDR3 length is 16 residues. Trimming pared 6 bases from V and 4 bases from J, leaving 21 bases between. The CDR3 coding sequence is TGTGCCAGCAGGGGGTACAGTCCTCCCCGGGGCTATGGCTACACCTTC. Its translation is CASRGYSPPRGYGYTF.